This T cell receptor beta chain originates from a study of blood T cell repertoires in COVID-19. Whole-study context: The analysed material was cDNA or gDNA that came from T cells, B-cell-depleted T cells, or PBMCs.

A Seattle source enrolled patients during active infection and followed them longitudinally. This clone was picked up one time. In the original processing: Using reference gene primer amplification, nucleated cell counts were estimated. The assay was immunoSEQ multiplex PCR, and TCRdb's table has in-frame clones only and misses some. The DNA was the basis for D and trimming; V, J and clone size are from that table. The table lists 210,000 or so clones, approximately 85% of them singletons, with 4.5% to 6% in the top ten. The germline gives CDR1 SGHNT, CDR2 YYREEE (reference sequence). This CDR3 is 13 amino acids long. The germline V and J ends were trimmed by 6 bases and 5 bases, with 14 bases remaining between them.

The source of this sequence is a man between 50 and 59 years old with COVID-19, enrolled during active disease. Sequencing input: peripheral blood. This chain uses TRBV5-4 with TRBJ2-5; D possibly corresponds to TRBD1 (7 bases). Here the CDR3 DNA reads TGTGCCAGCACCCAGGGGGGTCAGGAGACCCAGTACTTC. Protein sequence: CASTQGGQETQYF.